The 30 T cell receptor beta chains listed next were all sequenced from one sample in a study of T cells in Graves' hyperthyroidism and ophthalmopathy. Amplification of TCR beta CDR3 regions was performed using RNA transcripts as template. Researchers ran a first-round RT-PCR on the TCR CDR3 using the HTBI primer set. MiXCR was run by TCRdb on the multiplex PCR reads, yielding one entry per CDR3 protein. This table has about 610,000 distinct CDR3 sequences, roughly 14% appearing once. Sequenced sample: blood. Every receptor here comes from a woman between 40 and 55 years old with Graves' ophthalmopathy.

This clonotype was found many times. The chain carries TRBV6-1 and TRBJ1-1; TRBD1 agrees at 9 bases. The CDR3 is 13 amino acids. Looked up from germline, CDR1 is MNHNS and CDR2 is SASEGT. Losses at the gene ends were 5 bases for V and 11 bases for J; bases not matched to a gene: 9. The DNA of the CDR3 is TGTGCCAGCAGTCTCCCGGGACAGGGTTGGGCTTTCTTT. It translates to CASSLPGQGWAFF.

The chain carries TRBV5-5 and TRBJ2-5; TRBD1 agrees at 8 bases. J gave up 3 bases and V 2 bases, and 6 bases lay outside the gene matches. CDR3 length: 15 residues. Germline CDR1 is SGHKS and CDR2 is YYEKEE (reference sequence). The CDR3 region has the DNA TGTGCCAGCAGCTTCCGTGACAGGGGCAAAGAGACCCAGTACTTC. Translating it yields CASSFRDRGKETQYF.

This chain links TRBV19 with TRBJ1-1; TRBD1 matches 11 bases. J lost 5 bases, V lost 8 bases, and 13 bases had no gene match. CDR3 length equals 16 residues. Per germline, CDR1 LNHDA and CDR2 SQIVND (reference sequence). The CDR3 region has the DNA TGTGCCAGTCGCCTCAGGACAGGGGGCGCGGGAACTGAAGCTTTCTTT. This translates into CASRLRTGGAGTEAFF.

This clonotype was recorded at least ten times. V usage is TRBV20-1 and J usage is TRBJ2-7; the match to TRBD2 covers 10 bases. The CDR3 extends over 15 amino acids. Trimming at V came to 4 bases and at J to 5 bases, leaving 11 bases not matched to a gene. CDR1 and CDR2 from the germline V gene are DFQATT and SNEGSKA (reference sequence). Here the CDR3 DNA reads TGCAGTGCTATGGCCGCTAGCGGGAGCTACGACGAGCAGTACTTC. This translates into CSAMAASGSYDEQYF.

The gene calls are TRBV9 and TRBJ2-3; D unclear. Germline V gene sequence: CDR1 SGDLS, CDR2 YYNGEE. V was shortened by 3 bases and J by 2 bases, with 10 bases between the two germline ends. This CDR3 spans 14 amino acids. CDR3 sequence (DNA): TGTGCCAGCAGCGAAGGACGGTCCACAGATACGCAGTATTTT. It codes for CASSEGRSTDTQYF.

In this sample, this clonotype turned up many times. The chain carries TRBV29-1 and TRBJ1-5; a possible D gene is TRBD1 (5 bases). Germline CDR1 is SQVTM and CDR2 is ANQGSEA. The CDR3 is 12 amino acids. Trimming removed 8 bases from V and 6 bases from J, with 14 bases in between. The DNA for the CDR3 is TGCAGCCCGGGACTGTTCGGTCAGCCCCAGCATTTT. Its protein product is CSPGLFGQPQHF.

On this clonotype itself: Since a much larger clone is just one base distant, this may be a read error. The gene calls are TRBV7-1 and TRBJ2-6, with a weak D call TRBD1 (5 bases). TRBV7-1 falls under the ORF class, with uncertain function. The length of the CDR3 is 20 residues. As DNA, the CDR3 is TGTGCCAGCAGCTCTGGGGCCCCCACGCATGAAAGCTCTGGGGCCAACGTCCTGAATTTC. Translated, it gives CASSSGAPTHESSGANVLNF.

This clonotype was seen ten or more times. This chain joins TRBV12-3 or TRBV12-4 and TRBJ2-5; no definite D call. Trimming cost V 2 bases and J 7 bases, with 17 bases left between them. This CDR3 contains 15 residues. The CDR3: CASSLSPDGSRTQYF. CDR3 nucleotides: TGTGCCAGCAGTTTATCCCCGGACGGATCCAGGACCCAGTACTTC.

This clonotype was detected only a few times. The chain couples TRBV7-2 to TRBJ2-5; 7 nucleotides agree with TRBD2. V lost 5 bases, J lost 5 bases, and 8 bases stayed unmatched. The CDR3 length is 14 residues. The germline V gene has CDR1 SGHTA and CDR2 FQGNSA. Written as DNA, the CDR3 is TGTGCCAGCAGCCCCGGGGAGGGGTGGGAGACCCAGTACTTC. Translation: CASSPGEGWETQYF.

This clonotype was seen ten or more times. The CDR3 DNA sequence: TGTGCCAGCAGTCCCCGGACAGGGGCCAATCAGCCCCAGCATTTT. It translates to CASSPRTGANQPQHF. This chain uses TRBV27 with TRBJ1-5; 9 bases map to TRBD1. V shed 5 bases and J 3 bases; nucleotides not matched to a gene: 5. The germline V gene encodes CDR1 MNHEY and CDR2 SMNVEV (reference sequence). This CDR3 is built from 15 residues.

This clonotype was counted many times. The V call is TRBV19, the J call TRBJ1-1; no clear D. V was trimmed by 8 bases and J by 1 base, leaving 5 bases between them. This CDR3 has 11 amino acids. The germline V gene encodes CDR1 LNHDA and CDR2 SQIVND (reference sequence). CDR3 sequence (DNA): TGTGCCAGTCAGGAGAACACTGAAGCTTTCTTT. Translating it yields CASQENTEAFF.

This chain connects TRBV30 to TRBJ2-7; 8 positions match TRBD1. The CDR3 is made up of 16 amino acids. The ends lost 3 bases at V and 5 bases at J; junction bases unmatched: 15. Looked up from germline, CDR1 is GTSNPN and CDR2 is SVGIG (reference sequence). CDR3 coding DNA: TGTGCCTGGAGCCCTGTGGGGACAGGCAAAAATCACGAGCAGTACTTC. Encoded protein: CAWSPVGTGKNHEQYF.

This clonotype was detected ten times or more. The V call is TRBV7-8, the J call TRBJ2-5; D gene uncertain. This CDR3 has 14 amino acids. From germline, CDR1 is SGHVS and CDR2 FQNEAQ. The V end lost 0 bases, the J end lost 0 bases, and 5 bases lay between the germline ends. This CDR3 is CASSLAHYQETQYF. DNA for the CDR3: TGTGCCAGCAGCTTAGCCCACTACCAAGAGACCCAGTACTTC.

This clonotype was observed a few times. The V call is TRBV20-1, the J call TRBJ2-5; TRBD2 aligns across 7 bases. Germline CDR1 is DFQATT and CDR2 is SNEGSKA (reference sequence). CDR3 size: 12 residues. Trimming at V came to 5 bases and at J to 4 bases, leaving 4 bases not matched to a gene. This CDR3 reads CSAVPGGETQYF. The CDR3, as DNA: TGCAGTGCTGTTCCGGGGGGAGAGACCCAGTACTTC.

The CDR3 region is CASTDNQGAQHF. The CDR3 DNA reads TGTGCCAGCACCGACAACCAGGGAGCCCAGCATTTT. The chain combines TRBV12-3 or TRBV12-4 with TRBJ1-5, with a weak D call TRBD1 (5 bases). This CDR3 has 12 residues. V was trimmed by 7 bases and J by 11 bases, leaving 15 bases between them.

The rearrangement joins TRBV27 to TRBJ2-7, with 9 nucleotides matching TRBD1. V was clipped by 7 bases and J by 1 base; unmatched bases: 5. The CDR3 contains 14 residues. Germline CDR1 reads MNHEY; CDR2 reads SMNVEV (reference sequence). The CDR3 is CASTWTGASYEQYF. As DNA, the CDR3 is TGTGCCAGCACATGGACAGGGGCGTCCTACGAGCAGTACTTC.

This clonotype was seen only a few times. Since no conserved phenylalanine or tryptophan closes the CDR3, a read error is the likely cause. The chain has TRBV19 and TRBJ1-2; 8 bases are a match to TRBD1. The CDR3 is made up of 15 amino acids. In germline, CDR1 is LNHDA, CDR2 SQIVND (reference sequence). V shed 5 bases, J shed 0 bases, and the junction held 5 bases outside the gene matches. CDR3 in DNA: TGTGCCAGTAGTTGCCAGGGGGCTGCTAACTATGGCTACACCCTC. This sequence encodes CASSCQGAANYGYTL.

There are many counts of this clonotype. The V and J genes are TRBV28 and TRBJ2-3, with 13 bases fitting TRBD2. Per the germline V gene, CDR1 is MDHEN and CDR2 is SYDVKM. V dropped 4 bases and J dropped 5; count of bases not matched to a gene: 6. The CDR3 spans 16 residues. The chain's CDR3 is CASSSGLAGVEDTQYF. Here the CDR3 DNA reads TGTGCCAGCAGTTCCGGACTAGCGGGAGTCGAAGATACGCAGTATTTT.

This clonotype was picked up many times. The chain uses TRBV28 and TRBJ2-7, with a possible D match to TRBD2 (6 bases). The CDR3 totals 13 residues. Germline CDR1 MDHEN, CDR2 SYDVKM. V dropped 3 bases and J dropped 2 bases, with 8 bases sitting between them. In nucleotides, the CDR3 is TGTGCCAGCAGTTTCGGAGGGCCCTACGAGCAGTACTTC. Its protein is CASSFGGPYEQYF.

This chain uses TRBV27 with TRBJ1-2; D uncertain. The CDR3 covers 15 residues. Per the germline V gene, CDR1 is MNHEY and CDR2 is SMNVEV (reference sequence). V dropped 5 bases and J dropped 3 bases, with 16 bases sitting between them. The CDR3 coding sequence is TGTGCCAGCAGTCCCCAACTCGGGAAAGACTATGGCTACACCTTC. Translation gives CASSPQLGKDYGYTF.

This clonotype was observed many times. The DNA of the CDR3 is TGTGCCAGCAGTTTAGGAAGGGCGGCTCCCCTTTATGGCTACACCTTC. This encodes CASSLGRAAPLYGYTF. The genes are TRBV27 and TRBJ1-2; D unclear. Trimming stripped 2 bases from V and 5 bases from J, with 18 bases between. The CDR3 totals 16 residues. The germline gives CDR1 MNHEY, CDR2 SMNVEV (reference sequence).

Ten or more counts support this clonotype. This sequence joins TRBV15 and TRBJ2-7, with 7 positions matching TRBD1. The germline V gene encodes CDR1 LNHNV and CDR2 YYDKDF (reference sequence). The length of the CDR3 is 14 residues. J lost 3 bases, V lost 0 bases, and 2 bases had no gene match. CDR3 coding DNA: TGTGCCACCAGCAGAGAGGGACAGAACTACGAGCAGTACTTC. Residues: CATSREGQNYEQYF.

This clonotype was counted at least ten times. The chain employs TRBV29-1 and TRBJ2-7; possible D gene TRBD1, 6 bases. The CDR3 totals 13 residues. The germline V and J ends were trimmed by 3 bases and 5 bases, with 14 bases remaining between them. Germline V gene data show CDR1 as SQVTM and CDR2 as ANQGSEA. The DNA of the CDR3 is TGCAGCGTTGAGGGGGCAGGGGTGCACGAGCAGTACTTC. Translated, it gives CSVEGAGVHEQYF.

Ten or more counts support this clonotype. The chain is built from TRBV12-3 or TRBV12-4 and TRBJ2-5, with TRBD1 identical over 8 bases. V lost 5 bases to trimming and J lost 0 bases; unmatched junction nucleotides: 11. The CDR3 has 17 amino acids. This CDR3 reads CASSPGDWTGHQETQYF. In nucleotides, the CDR3 is TGTGCCAGCAGTCCCGGGGACTGGACAGGGCACCAAGAGACCCAGTACTTC.

The genes are TRBV6-2 or TRBV6-3 and TRBJ1-1, with unresolved D. The V gene lost 0 bases and the J gene lost 4 bases, with 18 bases spanning the gap. The CDR3 contains 17 residues. Germline V lookup: CDR1 MNHEY, CDR2 SVGEGT. The CDR3 reads CASSYSASSNWGTEAFF. Written as DNA, the CDR3 is TGTGCCAGCAGTTACTCGGCCTCATCGAACTGGGGCACTGAAGCTTTCTTT.

Ten or more counts support this clonotype. The chain joins TRBV20-1 to TRBJ1-1; a possible D gene is TRBD1 (5 bases). V was pared by 7 bases and J by 0 bases, with 15 bases between. The CDR3 is made up of 14 amino acids. Germline V gives CDR1 DFQATT, CDR2 SNEGSKA (reference sequence). DNA of the CDR3: TGCAGTGTCGACGAGACAGTGATGAACACTGAAGCTTTCTTT. Translated, it gives CSVDETVMNTEAFF.

The J gene is TRBJ1-1, the V gene TRBV20-1; maybe TRBD1 (5 bases). This CDR3 region has 11 residues. Germline V lookup: CDR1 DFQATT, CDR2 SNEGSKA (reference sequence). CDR3 in DNA: TGCAGCTTAGGTGGGGGCACTGAAGCTTTCTTT. Its translation is CSLGGGTEAFF.

The J gene is TRBJ2-2, the V gene TRBV12-3 or TRBV12-4, with TRBD1 as a possible D gene (5 bases). The length of the CDR3 is 15 residues. V was clipped by 3 bases and J by 4 bases, with 12 bases between them. DNA for the CDR3: TGTGCCAGCAGTTTTCCAGGGCTGGGCACCGGGGAGCTGTTTTTT. This sequence encodes CASSFPGLGTGELFF.

At least ten counts were recorded for this clonotype. This chain uses TRBV28 with TRBJ1-5; tentative D call: TRBD1 (6 bases). In germline, CDR1 is MDHEN, CDR2 SYDVKM. The CDR3 is 14 residues long. The V end was cut by 3 bases, the J end by 5 bases, with 11 bases between. The CDR3 DNA is TGTGCCAGCAGTTTCGGCAGGGGCCATCAGCCCCAGCATTTT. Translated: CASSFGRGHQPQHF.

The rearrangement uses TRBV11-2 and TRBJ2-1; 9 nucleotides align to TRBD2. With V trimmed by 4 bases and J by 3 bases, 16 bases remained unmatched. Germline V gene data show CDR1 as SGHAT and CDR2 as FQNNGV. This CDR3 has 19 residues. CDR3 in DNA: TGTGCCAGCAGCTCACTCCAGGCTTCTAGCGGGATTTACTACAATGAGCAGTTCTTC. Translating gives CASSSLQASSGIYYNEQFF.